This T cell receptor (beta chain) emerged from a study of PD-L1 blockade in urothelial cancer. Turning to the study itself: Individuals in the cohort had been given 0 to 3 earlier chemotherapy regimens.

V lost 6 bases and J lost 0, with 11 bases in between. The CDR3 sequence is 14 residues long. The germline gives CDR1 SEHNR, CDR2 FQNEAQ (reference sequence). PCRs were each spiked with synthetic TCR analog templates. Here immunoSEQ multiplex PCR was the method, and the copy in TCRdb shows in-frame clones only, minus some. The profile shows roughly 56,000 clones, roughly four fifths of them singletons. The rearrangement uses TRBV7-9 and TRBJ1-1; the D is unclear. The sample was PBMCs, taken around atezolizumab (anti-PD-L1) treatment. This TCR was sampled from an older man with urothelial cancer. CDR3 nucleotides: TGTGCCAGCAGGCCATCCGGAGTGAACACTGAAGCTTTCTTT. Translating it yields CASRPSGVNTEAFF.